The T cell receptor beta chain under discussion was sequenced for a study of T cell repertoires in cytomegalovirus infection. General study points: The cumulative frequency of public TCR beta families distinguished individuals who carried CMV together with the relevant HLA.

The length of the CDR3 is 15 residues. In germline, CDR1 is SGHTA, CDR2 FQGNSA. Trimming shortened V by 4 bases and J by 4 bases, and 16 bases separated the two germline ends. TCRdb ran MiXCR on the reads and lists one entry per CDR3 protein. The sample contains around 280,000 distinct CDR3 sequences, roughly an eighth of which appear only once. This clonotype was picked up many times. Its antigen is as yet unknown. The source of this sequence is a human donor in good health (CMV status not recorded). Some clones in this sample may be carry-over from other donors' samples. The sample taken for sequencing was PBMCs. V and J are TRBV7-2 and TRBJ1-2; TRBD1 is a possible D gene (6 bases). Written as DNA, the CDR3 is TGTGCCAGCAGCTATCGGGACACAAGCCTCTATGGCTACACCTTC. It encodes CASSYRDTSLYGYTF.